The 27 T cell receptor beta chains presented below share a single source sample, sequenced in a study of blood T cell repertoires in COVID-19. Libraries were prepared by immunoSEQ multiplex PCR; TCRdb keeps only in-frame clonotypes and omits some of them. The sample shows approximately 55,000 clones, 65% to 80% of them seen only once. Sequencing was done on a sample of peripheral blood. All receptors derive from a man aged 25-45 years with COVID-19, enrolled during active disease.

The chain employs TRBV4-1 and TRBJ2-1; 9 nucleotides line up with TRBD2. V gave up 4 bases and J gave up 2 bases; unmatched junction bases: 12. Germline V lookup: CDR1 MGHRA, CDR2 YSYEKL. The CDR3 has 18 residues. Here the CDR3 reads CASSLGPRSGRTYNEQFF. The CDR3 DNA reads TGCGCCAGCAGCCTGGGACCGAGGAGCGGGAGGACCTACAATGAGCAGTTCTTC.

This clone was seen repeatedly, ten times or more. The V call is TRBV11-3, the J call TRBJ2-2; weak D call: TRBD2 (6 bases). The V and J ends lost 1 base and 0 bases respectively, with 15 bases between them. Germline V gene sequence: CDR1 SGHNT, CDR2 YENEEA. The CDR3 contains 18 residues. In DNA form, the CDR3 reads TGTGCCAGCAGCTTAGCCCCCGGGGCGGGGACGAACACCGGGGAGCTGTTTTTT. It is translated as CASSLAPGAGTNTGELFF. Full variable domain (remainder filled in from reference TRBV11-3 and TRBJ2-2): EAGVVQSPRYKIIEKKQPVAFWCNPISGHNTLYWYLQNLGQGPELLIRYENEEAVDDSQLPKDRFSAERLKGVDSTLKIQPAELGDSAVYLCASSLAPGAGTNTGELFFGEGSRLTVL.

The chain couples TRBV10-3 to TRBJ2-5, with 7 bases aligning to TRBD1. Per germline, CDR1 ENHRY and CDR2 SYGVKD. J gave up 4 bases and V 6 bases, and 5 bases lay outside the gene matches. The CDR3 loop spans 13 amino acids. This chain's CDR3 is CAIRQGMRETQYF. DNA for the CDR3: TGTGCCATCAGACAGGGGATGCGAGAGACCCAGTACTTC.

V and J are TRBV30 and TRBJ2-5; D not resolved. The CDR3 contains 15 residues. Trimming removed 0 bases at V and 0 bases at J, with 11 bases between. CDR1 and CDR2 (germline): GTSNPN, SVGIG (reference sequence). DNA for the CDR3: TGTGCCTGGAGTGTACTACAACCCCACCAAGAGACCCAGTACTTC. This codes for CAWSVLQPHQETQYF.

CDR3 loop: CASSSSYRGYYNEQFF. The DNA of the CDR3 is TGTGCCAGCAGTTCATCCTACAGGGGATACTACAATGAGCAGTTCTTC. The rearrangement uses TRBV28 and TRBJ2-1; 7 bases fit TRBD1. Germline-derived CDR1 and CDR2 are MDHEN and SYDVKM. There are 16 residues in the CDR3. V shed 4 bases, J shed 3 bases, and the junction held 9 bases outside the gene matches.

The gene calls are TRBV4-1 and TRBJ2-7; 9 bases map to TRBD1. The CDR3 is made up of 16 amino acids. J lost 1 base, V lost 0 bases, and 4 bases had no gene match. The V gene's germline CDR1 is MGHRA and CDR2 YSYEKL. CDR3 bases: TGCGCCAGCAGCCAAGATGCGGACAGGGGTTCCTACGAGCAGTACTTC. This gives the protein CASSQDADRGSYEQYF.

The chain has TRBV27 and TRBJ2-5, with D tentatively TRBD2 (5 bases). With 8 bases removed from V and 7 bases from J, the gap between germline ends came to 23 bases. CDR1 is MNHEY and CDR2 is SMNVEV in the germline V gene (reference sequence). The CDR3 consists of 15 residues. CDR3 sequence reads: CASSLGLERLTTQYF. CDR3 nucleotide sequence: TGTGCCAGCTCTCTCGGCCTCGAGCGGTTGACGACCCAGTACTTC.

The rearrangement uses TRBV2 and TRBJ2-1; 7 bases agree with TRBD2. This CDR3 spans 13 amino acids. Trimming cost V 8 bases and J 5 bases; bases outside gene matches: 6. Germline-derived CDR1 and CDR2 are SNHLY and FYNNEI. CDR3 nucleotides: TGTGCCAGCGGGGGAGGGCCTCACAATGAGCAGTTCTTC. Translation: CASGGGPHNEQFF.

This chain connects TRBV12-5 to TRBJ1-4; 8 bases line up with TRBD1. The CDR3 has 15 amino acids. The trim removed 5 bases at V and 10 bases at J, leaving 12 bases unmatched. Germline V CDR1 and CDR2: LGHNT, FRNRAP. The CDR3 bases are TGTGCTAGTGGTATTACAGGGGGTACCGTCGGAAAACTGTTTTTT. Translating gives CASGITGGTVGKLFF.

CDR3 bases: TGTGCCAGCAGTGATTCGACCGGGACAGTATTTATTGGGGCCAACGTCCTGACTTTC. The encoded protein is CASSDSTGTVFIGANVLTF. V and J are TRBV6-1 and TRBJ2-6, with 7 bases identical to TRBD1. The CDR3 has 19 amino acids. V was pared by 3 bases and J by 3 bases, with 14 bases of the junction left unmatched. Germline CDR1 reads MNHNS; CDR2 reads SASEGT.

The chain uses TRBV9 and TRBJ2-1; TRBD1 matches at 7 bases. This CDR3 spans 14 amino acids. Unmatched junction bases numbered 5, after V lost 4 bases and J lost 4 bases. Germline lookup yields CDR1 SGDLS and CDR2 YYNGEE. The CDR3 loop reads CASSSRTGYNEQFF. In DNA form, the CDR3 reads TGTGCCAGCAGCTCCCGGACAGGTTACAATGAGCAGTTCTTC.

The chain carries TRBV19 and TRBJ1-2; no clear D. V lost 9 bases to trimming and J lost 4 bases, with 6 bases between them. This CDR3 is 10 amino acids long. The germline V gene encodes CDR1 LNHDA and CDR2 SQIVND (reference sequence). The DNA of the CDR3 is TGTGCCAGCGCGGGCTATGGCTACACCTTC. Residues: CASAGYGYTF. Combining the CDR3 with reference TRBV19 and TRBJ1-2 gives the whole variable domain DGGITQSPKYLFRKEGQNVTLSCEQNLNHDAMYWYRQDPGQGLRLIYYSQIVNDFQKGDIAEGYSVSREKKESFPLTVTSAQKNPTAFYLCASAGYGYTFGSGTRLTVV.

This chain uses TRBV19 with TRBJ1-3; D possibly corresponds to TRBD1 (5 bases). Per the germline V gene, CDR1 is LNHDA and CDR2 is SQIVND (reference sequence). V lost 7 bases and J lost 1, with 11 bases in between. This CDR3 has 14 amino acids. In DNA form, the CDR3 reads TGTGCCAGTACCCAGCGGGGGTCTGGAAACACCATATATTTT. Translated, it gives CASTQRGSGNTIYF. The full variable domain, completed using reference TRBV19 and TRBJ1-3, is DGGITQSPKYLFRKEGQNVTLSCEQNLNHDAMYWYRQDPGQGLRLIYYSQIVNDFQKGDIAEGYSVSREKKESFPLTVTSAQKNPTAFYLCASTQRGSGNTIYFGEGSWLTVV.

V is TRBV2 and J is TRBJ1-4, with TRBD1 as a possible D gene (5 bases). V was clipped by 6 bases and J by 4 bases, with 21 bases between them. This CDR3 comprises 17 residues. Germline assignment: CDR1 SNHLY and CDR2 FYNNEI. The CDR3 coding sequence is TGTGCCAGCAGCCCGGTTTCTGTGACAGAATATAATGAAAAACTGTTTTTT. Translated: CASSPVSVTEYNEKLFF.

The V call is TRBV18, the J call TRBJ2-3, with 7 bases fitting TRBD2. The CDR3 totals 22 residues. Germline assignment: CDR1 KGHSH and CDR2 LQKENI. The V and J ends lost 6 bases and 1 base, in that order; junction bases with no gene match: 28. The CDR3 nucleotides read TGTGCCAGCTCCCCCGGGACTAACACGTTGCCCCAGTTCGATACCCGCACAGATACGCAGTATTTT. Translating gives CASSPGTNTLPQFDTRTDTQYF.

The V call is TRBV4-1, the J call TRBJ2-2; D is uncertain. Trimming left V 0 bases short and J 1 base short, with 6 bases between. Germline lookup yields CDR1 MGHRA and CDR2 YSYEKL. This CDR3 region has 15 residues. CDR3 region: CASSQDNRNTGELFF. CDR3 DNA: TGCGCCAGCAGCCAAGATAACAGGAACACCGGGGAGCTGTTTTTT.

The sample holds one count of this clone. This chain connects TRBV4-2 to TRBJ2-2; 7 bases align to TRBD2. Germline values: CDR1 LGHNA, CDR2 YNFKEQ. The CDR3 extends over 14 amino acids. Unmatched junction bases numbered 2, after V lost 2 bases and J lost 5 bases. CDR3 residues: CASSQTAGTGELFF. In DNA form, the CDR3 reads TGTGCCAGCAGCCAAACAGCGGGGACCGGGGAGCTGTTTTTT.

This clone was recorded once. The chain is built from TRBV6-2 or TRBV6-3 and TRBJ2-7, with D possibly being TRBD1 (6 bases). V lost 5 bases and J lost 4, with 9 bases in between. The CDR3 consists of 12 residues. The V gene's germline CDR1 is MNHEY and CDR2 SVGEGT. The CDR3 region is CASSLQGYEQYF. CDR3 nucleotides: TGTGCCAGCAGTCTACAGGGTTACGAGCAGTACTTC.

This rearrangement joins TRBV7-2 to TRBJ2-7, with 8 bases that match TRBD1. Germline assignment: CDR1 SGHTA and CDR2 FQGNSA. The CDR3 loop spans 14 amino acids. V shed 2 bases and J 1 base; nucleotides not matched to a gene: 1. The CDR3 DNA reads TGTGCCAGCAGCTTAAGGGACAGGTCCTACGAGCAGTACTTC. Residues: CASSLRDRSYEQYF.

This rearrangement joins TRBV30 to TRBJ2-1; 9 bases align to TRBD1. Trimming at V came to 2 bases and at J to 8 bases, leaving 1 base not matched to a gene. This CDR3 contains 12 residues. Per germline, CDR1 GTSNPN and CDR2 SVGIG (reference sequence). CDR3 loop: CAWSRTGDEQFF. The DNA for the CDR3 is TGTGCCTGGAGTAGGACAGGGGATGAGCAGTTCTTC.

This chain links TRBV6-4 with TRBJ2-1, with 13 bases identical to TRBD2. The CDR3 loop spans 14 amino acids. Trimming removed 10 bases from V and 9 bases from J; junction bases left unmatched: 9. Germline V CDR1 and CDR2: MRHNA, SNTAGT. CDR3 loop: CATKRTSGSIEQFF. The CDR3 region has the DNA TGTGCCACCAAAAGGACTAGCGGGAGTATTGAGCAGTTCTTC.

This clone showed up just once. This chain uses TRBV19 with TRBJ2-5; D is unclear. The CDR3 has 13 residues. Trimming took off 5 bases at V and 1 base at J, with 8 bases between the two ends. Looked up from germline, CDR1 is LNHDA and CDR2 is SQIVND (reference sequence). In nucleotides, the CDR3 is TGTGCCAGTAGTCCCGCGGTCCAAGAGACCCAGTACTTC. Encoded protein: CASSPAVQETQYF.

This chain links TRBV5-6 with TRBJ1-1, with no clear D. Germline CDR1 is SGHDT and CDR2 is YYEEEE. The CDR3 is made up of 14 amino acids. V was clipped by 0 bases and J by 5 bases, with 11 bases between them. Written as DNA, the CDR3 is TGTGCCAGCAGCTTGGAGGAGCTGCGAACTGAAGCTTTCTTT. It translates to CASSLEELRTEAFF.

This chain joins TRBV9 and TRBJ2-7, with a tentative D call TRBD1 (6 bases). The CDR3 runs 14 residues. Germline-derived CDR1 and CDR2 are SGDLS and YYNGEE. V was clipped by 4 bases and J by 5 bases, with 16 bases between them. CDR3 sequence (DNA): TGTGCCAGCAGCTCCGGGACAACGCCAGACGAGCAGTACTTC. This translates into CASSSGTTPDEQYF.

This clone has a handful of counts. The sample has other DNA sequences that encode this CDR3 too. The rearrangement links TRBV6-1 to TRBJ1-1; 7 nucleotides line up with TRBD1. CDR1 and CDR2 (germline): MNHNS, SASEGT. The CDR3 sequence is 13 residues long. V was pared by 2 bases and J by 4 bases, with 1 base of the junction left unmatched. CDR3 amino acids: CASSEYRGTEAFF. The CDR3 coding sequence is TGTGCCAGCAGTGAATACAGGGGCACTGAAGCTTTCTTT.

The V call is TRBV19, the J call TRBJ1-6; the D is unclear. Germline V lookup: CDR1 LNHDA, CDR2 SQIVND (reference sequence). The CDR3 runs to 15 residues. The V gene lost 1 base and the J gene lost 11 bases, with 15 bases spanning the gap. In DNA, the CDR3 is TGTGCCAGTAGTATAGTGAACAGCCCGGAGGCACCCCTCCACTTT. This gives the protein CASSIVNSPEAPLHF. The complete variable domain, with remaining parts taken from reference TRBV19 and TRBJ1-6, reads DGGITQSPKYLFRKEGQNVTLSCEQNLNHDAMYWYRQDPGQGLRLIYYSQIVNDFQKGDIAEGYSVSREKKESFPLTVTSAQKNPTAFYLCASSIVNSPEAPLHFGNGTRLTVT.

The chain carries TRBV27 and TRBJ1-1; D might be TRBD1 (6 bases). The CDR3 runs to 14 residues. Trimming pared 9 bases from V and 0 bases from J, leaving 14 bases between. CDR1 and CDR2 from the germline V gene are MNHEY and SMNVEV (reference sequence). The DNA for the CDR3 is TGTGCCAGAACACAGGGAGTCATGAACACTGAAGCTTTCTTT. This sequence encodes CARTQGVMNTEAFF.